Following are 9 T cell receptor beta chains from one sample sequenced in a study of Graves' ophthalmopathy and Graves' hyperthyroidism. RNA transcripts served as template for amplifying TCR beta CDR3 sequences. The first-round RT-PCR employed HTBI primers together with the Qiagen OneStep RT-PCR kit. A multiplex PCR was then performed as the second round. TCRdb re-called the multiplex PCR reads through MiXCR, storing one row per CDR3 protein. The sample includes 500,000 to 600,000 distinct CDR3 sequences, roughly 40% of them seen just once. The sequenced sample consisted of peripheral blood or thyroid tissue (not recorded which). The receptors originated from an adult man with Graves' hyperthyroidism.

This clonotype has a count of ten or more. The chain carries TRBV12-3 or TRBV12-4 and TRBJ1-2, with a weak D call TRBD1 (6 bases). The CDR3 runs 13 residues. V lost 6 bases to trimming and J lost 0 bases, with 8 bases between them. CDR3 in amino acids: CASRTGPNYGYTF. The CDR3 DNA sequence: TGTGCCAGCAGGACAGGTCCTAACTATGGCTACACCTTC.

Of note for this clonotype: It is likely a read error, because the conserved phenylalanine at the end of the CDR3 is missing. Because the CDR3's place on the DNA is in doubt, the DNA is left out and the CDR3 is given as listed by TCRdb. The CDR3 loop reads CASSLNLGQ. The chain recombines TRBV7-8 with TRBJ2-7; TRBD1, as called in the table, went unchecked against the DNA. The germline gives CDR1 SGHVS, CDR2 FQNEAQ. Ends included, the CDR3 has 9 residues.

In this sample, this clonotype turned up many times. This chain links TRBV2 with TRBJ1-4, with D maybe TRBD1 (5 bases). Per the germline V gene, CDR1 is SNHLY and CDR2 is FYNNEI. This CDR3 contains 15 residues. The V end lost 4 bases, the J end lost 9 bases, and 18 bases lay between the germline ends. This CDR3 reads CASSAYRDSRQKLFF. The CDR3 nucleotides are TGTGCCAGCAGTGCCTACCGGGACTCAAGACAAAAACTGTTTTTT.

At least ten counts were recorded for this clonotype. The chain employs TRBV10-2 and TRBJ2-7; D possibly corresponds to TRBD1 (6 bases). Trimming cost V 5 bases and J 6 bases, with 8 bases left between them. CDR1 is WSHSY, CDR2 SAAADI, per germline. The CDR3 covers 11 residues. Here the CDR3 DNA reads TGCGCCAGCAGTACAGGGTTCGAGCAGTACTTC. It translates to CASSTGFEQYF.

Details on this clonotype: This may be a read error, as it is one base from a much larger clone. V gene TRBV5-6 combines with J gene TRBJ2-2; TRBD2 matches 9 bases. CDR3 length equals 16 residues. Germline V lookup: CDR1 SGHDT, CDR2 YYEEEE. Trimming at V came to 6 bases and at J to 6 bases, leaving 12 bases not matched to a gene. The CDR3 here is CASTIMAGGPSGELFF. Written as DNA, the CDR3 is TGTGCCAGCACCATCATGGCGGGAGGGCCTTCCGGGGAGCTGTTTTTT.

In regard to this clonotype: One end of the junction varies from germline; a read error may be responsible. The chain employs TRBV9 and TRBJ1-1, with D unclear. The CDR3 consists of 12 residues. Germline-derived CDR1 and CDR2 are SGDLS and YYNGEE. The CDR3 nucleotides read TGTACCAGCAGCTTAGCAGGAACCGAAGCTTTCTTT. This encodes CTSSLAGTEAFF.

This clonotype has more than one count but fewer than ten. The J gene is TRBJ2-7, the V gene TRBV6-5; D not resolved. The end of the DNA is better explained by TRBJ2-1, so the J call may be wrong. This CDR3 spans 11 amino acids. Germline CDR1 is MNHEY and CDR2 is SVGAGI. The CDR3 DNA is TGTGCCAGCAGTTACTCCCGGGAGCAGTTCTTC. It specifies CASSYSREQFF.

This clonotype was detected ten times or more. The V gene is TRBV7-3, the J gene TRBJ2-5, with D tentatively TRBD2 (5 bases). The CDR3 spans 13 residues. Looked up from germline, CDR1 is SGHTA and CDR2 is FQGTGA. Trimming took 6 bases from V and 1 from J, leaving 9 bases between them. This CDR3 reads CASSSDFQETQYF. The CDR3 bases are TGTGCCAGCAGTTCGGACTTCCAAGAGACCCAGTACTTC.

This clonotype came up a few times. The chain has TRBV2 and TRBJ1-2, with a tentative D call TRBD1 (5 bases). The V and J ends lost 5 bases and 2 bases respectively, with 12 bases between them. Germline V lookup: CDR1 SNHLY, CDR2 FYNNEI. The CDR3 is made up of 14 amino acids. The CDR3 coding sequence is TGTGCCAGCAGTTCTAGCGGGACGAACTATGGCTACACCTTC. Its translation: CASSSSGTNYGYTF.